Shown below are 14 T cell receptor beta chains from a single sample sequenced in a study of beta chain features in type 1 diabetes (dated by TCRdb to the late 2010s). Library preparation was by the immunoSEQ multiplex PCR assay. The High Capacity cDNA Reverse Transcription Kit was used to reverse transcribe all of the isolated RNA, meaning that expressed TCRB transcripts were what got sequenced. TCRdb mirrors the immuneACCESS table, restricted to in-frame sequences. Some clones are absent from its copies; in checked studies, under half trace to an unresolved V gene, and the reason for the others is unknown. The sample contains fewer than 250,000 clones, roughly 14% of them found a single time. Around 0.026% of the sample rests with the top ten. Material: naive CD4+ T cells from blood. Reading the label with the study, this specimen's cell subset or site is: true naive CD4+ T cells. These receptors all come from a woman between 40 and 55 years old in good health.

This clone has a handful of counts. The rearrangement links TRBV6-1 to TRBJ1-5; D uncertain. Germline CDR1 is MNHNS and CDR2 is SASEGT. V gave up 3 bases and J gave up 1 base, with 13 bases separating them. The CDR3 totals 16 residues. This CDR3 is CASSDTRARSNQPQHF. In DNA form, the CDR3 reads TGTGCCAGCAGTGACACGAGGGCAAGGAGCAATCAGCCCCAGCATTTT.

This clone was counted only a few times. This rearrangement joins TRBV5-7 to TRBJ1-2; D is unresolved. TRBV5-7 has ORF status, its function being uncertain. V was clipped by 4 bases and J by 3 bases, with 13 bases between them. This CDR3 is built from 14 residues. DNA of the CDR3: TGTGCCAGCAGCCCTGAGACACGGTACTATGGCTACACCTTC. This translates into CASSPETRYYGYTF.

In its sample, this clone was seen a few times. This chain connects TRBV5-4 to TRBJ2-3; 8 nucleotides align to TRBD2. CDR1 and CDR2 from the germline V gene are SGHNT and YYREEE (reference sequence). CDR3 size: 16 residues. The ends lost 4 bases at V and 3 bases at J; junction bases unmatched: 10. CDR3 residues: CASSRSGGPMTDTQYF. The CDR3 nucleotides are TGTGCCAGCAGCCGCTCGGGGGGGCCGATGACAGATACGCAGTATTTT.

This clone was detected only a few times. This chain connects TRBV27 to TRBJ2-3; TRBD1 might be the D (5 bases). This CDR3 is 15 amino acids long. V lost 8 bases and J lost 2, with 17 bases in between. CDR1 and CDR2 from the germline V gene are MNHEY and SMNVEV (reference sequence). This CDR3 reads CASGRVWVPTDTQYF. In DNA, the CDR3 is TGTGCCAGCGGCAGGGTTTGGGTCCCCACAGATACGCAGTATTTT.

The CDR3 is CASRQGLNTEAFF. Written as DNA, the CDR3 is TGTGCCAGCAGACAGGGATTGAACACTGAAGCTTTCTTT. The V and J genes are TRBV5-6 and TRBJ1-1, with D possibly TRBD1 on 6 matching bases. V lost 5 bases, J lost 0 bases, and 8 bases lay in between. The CDR3 is 13 amino acids. CDR1 is SGHDT and CDR2 is YYEEEE in the germline V gene.

The chain carries TRBV7-2 and TRBJ2-2; no definite D call. Germline V gene lookup returns CDR1 SGHTA and CDR2 FQGNSA. The length of the CDR3 is 12 residues. V was shortened by 4 bases and J by 6 bases, with 6 bases between the two germline ends. The CDR3 spells CASSSIAGELFF. The CDR3 DNA reads as TGTGCCAGCAGCTCGATAGCCGGGGAGCTGTTTTTT.

This clone was seen more than once but under ten times. The chain employs TRBV7-9 and TRBJ2-5, with D unclear. The CDR3 consists of 14 residues. V was cut by 1 base and J by 2 bases, with 8 bases left in between. Per germline, CDR1 SEHNR and CDR2 FQNEAQ (reference sequence). CDR3 DNA sequence: TGTGCCAGCAGCTTAGGGGCAGCACAAGAGACCCAGTACTTC. Translating it yields CASSLGAAQETQYF.

V is TRBV2 and J is TRBJ2-5, with TRBD2 matching 15 bases. Germline assignment: CDR1 SNHLY and CDR2 FYNNEI. The CDR3 contains 15 residues. Germline trimming cut 6 bases from V and 7 bases from J; bases unmatched to any gene: 6. The CDR3 reads CASRGLAGGLVTQYF. Here the CDR3 DNA reads TGTGCCAGCAGGGGACTAGCGGGGGGACTGGTGACCCAGTACTTC.

The chain recombines TRBV6-1 with TRBJ2-3; D unclear. V gave up 2 bases and J gave up 4 bases, with 4 bases separating them. There are 12 residues in the CDR3. The germline V gene encodes CDR1 MNHNS and CDR2 SASEGT. CDR3 residues: CASSELPDTQYF. Here the CDR3 DNA reads TGTGCCAGCAGTGAACTCCCAGATACGCAGTATTTT.

This clone was recorded a few times. This chain links TRBV27 with TRBJ1-5, with D possibly matching TRBD1 (5 bases). CDR1 and CDR2 from the germline V gene are MNHEY and SMNVEV (reference sequence). This CDR3 comprises 12 residues. Trimming took off 9 bases at V and 4 bases at J, with 10 bases between the two ends. The CDR3 here is CARWGGNQPQHF. CDR3 coding DNA: TGTGCCAGATGGGGGGGGAATCAGCCCCAGCATTTT.

The chain recombines TRBV7-9 with TRBJ1-1; D not resolved. CDR3 length: 11 residues. CDR1 is SEHNR, CDR2 FQNEAQ, per germline (reference sequence). Trimming took off 4 bases at V and 3 bases at J, with 3 bases between the two ends. The CDR3 reads CASSSYTEAFF. CDR3 in DNA: TGTGCCAGCAGCTCGTACACTGAAGCTTTCTTT.

The chain joins TRBV18 to TRBJ2-3; TRBD1 aligns across 9 bases. The J segment lost 4 bases and the V segment lost 4 bases, leaving 0 bases of the junction unmatched. Germline CDR1 reads KGHSH; CDR2 reads LQKENI. The CDR3 runs to 13 residues. The CDR3 reads CASSRQGADTQYF. Written as DNA, the CDR3 is TGTGCCAGCTCACGACAGGGGGCAGATACGCAGTATTTT.

The V gene is TRBV4-1, the J gene TRBJ2-3, with D possibly matching TRBD1 (5 bases). The CDR3 is 12 residues long. The germline V gene encodes CDR1 MGHRA and CDR2 YSYEKL. Deletions cut 5 bases from V and 14 bases from J, with 17 bases between. This CDR3 reads CASSGDSYLLYF. Written as DNA, the CDR3 is TGCGCCAGCAGCGGAGACAGTTACCTGCTGTATTTT.

The chain couples TRBV29-1 to TRBJ1-1, with D perhaps TRBD1 (6 bases). V was clipped by 7 bases and J by 1 base, with 13 bases between them. CDR1 and CDR2 from the germline V gene are SQVTM and ANQGSEA. This CDR3 region has 13 residues. The CDR3 DNA reads TGCAGCGCTAGGGGGACCGCGAACACTGAAGCTTTCTTT. Its protein product is CSARGTANTEAFF.